Listed below are T cell receptor beta chains from one sample, sequenced in a study of PD-1 blockade in classical Hodgkin lymphoma. TCRdb keeps only in-frame clones here, not all; method: immunoSEQ multiplex PCR. Among tens of thousands of clones, nearly 80% were seen once, and the ten largest hold over 15%. The material was peripheral blood mononuclear cells (PBMCs), obtained before the fourth cycle of nivolumab. Receptor source: a human donor with classical Hodgkin lymphoma. Both conserved end residues are part of each CDR3.

J gene	V gene	CDR3 protein
TRBJ1-2	TRBV27	CASSPTTGGYGYTF
TRBJ2-3	TRBV28	CASARVQTDTQYF
TRBJ1-5	TRBV4-3	CASSQDGGSPQHF
TRBJ2-7	TRBV6-6	CASSYSSSARVHEQYF
TRBJ2-5	TRBV7-2	CASSPGPGRGHQETQYF
TRBJ2-1	TRBV5-4	CASTLRGLDNEQFF
TRBJ2-1	TRBV5-6	CASSLGWGRGNEQFF
TRBJ1-1	TRBV19	CAGKGQGDTEAFF
TRBJ2-7	TRBV21-1	CASSKVPGGLMTYEQYF
TRBJ2-1	TRBV7-2	CASSLGGSPYNEQFF
TRBJ1-2	TRBV30	CAWSVLTRQFYGYTF
TRBJ2-7	TRBV7-2	CASSREALTYEQYF
TRBJ1-5	TRBV6-6	CAVGRGLLNQPQHF
TRBJ1-1	TRBV5-1	CASRQGEAAEAFF
TRBJ1-3	TRBV5-6	CASSQGRVSGNTIYF
TRBJ1-2	TRBV21-1	CASSKAGQGRCHERSYGYTF
TRBJ1-6	TRBV25-1	CASSDPTGGGSPLHF
TRBJ1-4	TRBV2	CASFPGGYNEKLFF
TRBJ2-1	TRBV10-1	CASSETDNEQFF